This note documents a single T cell receptor beta chain sequence. Its cognate antigen is unknown. The repertoire was sequenced with immunoSEQ multiplex PCR; TCRdb's copy has only in-frame clones and lacks some. The data contain 220,000 or so clones, around four fifths of them seen just once; the ten biggest clones take up around 5.5%. Donors were drawn from the approximately 120-subject validation cohort, separate from the approximately 700-subject first cohort. This sample was included in a study of cytomegalovirus exposure and HLA in healthy donors. The overall study: The same platform as the roughly 670 first-cohort repertoires was used for the 100 to 150 validation repertoires, a later analysis reported. Whole-study findings and limits: Specificity for CMV antigens was confirmed in vitro for a few of the CMV-associated chains. The study recorded more than 150 TCR beta chains that were cytomegalovirus-associated.

Germline loops: CDR1 LNHDA, CDR2 SQIVND (reference sequence). The V and J ends lost 5 bases and 4 bases respectively, with 8 bases between them. The CDR3 consists of 12 residues. This TCR was sampled from a woman aged 18 to 35 in good health and CMV-seronegative. The specimen was PBMCs. This chain uses TRBV19 with TRBJ2-5, with D unclear. CDR3 coding DNA: TGTGCCAGTAGTGTCCCAAGAGAGACCCAGTACTTC. This codes for CASSVPRETQYF.